Listed here are 23 T cell receptor beta chains from one sample, sequenced in a study of blood T cell repertoires in COVID-19. Clones were sequenced by immunoSEQ multiplex PCR, and TCRdb holds only the in-frame ones, with some missing. This sample has 100,000 to 150,000 clones, with 85% to 90% found just once. The sample taken for sequencing was peripheral blood. The receptors originated from a man in his 70s with active COVID-19.

The gene calls are TRBV19 and TRBJ2-1; 7 bases map to TRBD2. V was clipped by 9 bases and J by 8 bases; unmatched bases: 13. CDR1 and CDR2 from the germline V gene are LNHDA and SQIVND (reference sequence). The CDR3 covers 14 residues. The CDR3 loop reads CASGRSGPMHEQFF. CDR3 DNA: TGTGCCAGCGGGAGGTCAGGTCCAATGCATGAGCAGTTCTTC.

This clone was picked up a small number of times. J is TRBJ2-7 and V is TRBV7-2, with 11 bases fitting TRBD1. CDR3 size: 16 residues. Germline lookup yields CDR1 SGHTA and CDR2 FQGNSA. Trimming removed 1 base from V and 6 bases from J; junction bases left unmatched: 8. Here the CDR3 reads CASSLGAGTGGFEQYF. The CDR3 DNA is TGTGCCAGCAGCTTAGGGGCCGGGACAGGGGGTTTCGAGCAGTACTTC.

The chain employs TRBV28 and TRBJ1-4; 9 nucleotides align to TRBD1. V was pared by 2 bases and J by 8 bases, with 9 bases of the junction left unmatched. The germline CDR1 and CDR2 sequences are MDHEN and SYDVKM. The CDR3 is 16 amino acids. The CDR3 protein is CASSLRNRGREEKLFF. The CDR3 DNA sequence: TGTGCCAGCAGTTTACGTAACAGGGGGCGCGAGGAAAAACTGTTTTTT.

The chain joins TRBV19 to TRBJ1-1; TRBD1 aligns across 8 bases. V was clipped by 6 bases and J by 0 bases; unmatched bases: 3. The CDR3 covers 14 residues. Germline V gene lookup returns CDR1 LNHDA and CDR2 SQIVND (reference sequence). In DNA form, the CDR3 reads TGTGCCAGTAGGGGACAGGTTTTGAACACTGAAGCTTTCTTT. Protein product: CASRGQVLNTEAFF.

This sequence joins TRBV10-3 and TRBJ2-7; TRBD1 aligns across 9 bases. The germline CDR1 and CDR2 sequences are ENHRY and SYGVKD. J gave up 5 bases and V 10 bases, and 6 bases lay outside the gene matches. The CDR3 length is 12 residues. CDR3 protein: CATGTGLNEQYF. CDR3 nucleotides: TGTGCCACTGGGACAGGGTTGAACGAGCAGTACTTC.

The rearrangement links TRBV2 to TRBJ2-3; D remains unclear. Germline assignment: CDR1 SNHLY and CDR2 FYNNEI. CDR3 length: 15 amino acids. Trimming pared 6 bases from V and 2 bases from J, leaving 15 bases between. CDR3 protein: CASRHKIDYTDTQYF. CDR3 nucleotides: TGTGCCAGCAGACACAAAATTGATTACACAGATACGCAGTATTTT.

The V call is TRBV30, the J call TRBJ1-5; TRBD1 agrees at 7 bases. This CDR3 is built from 13 residues. The ends lost 1 base at V and 4 bases at J; junction bases unmatched: 1. The germline V gene encodes CDR1 GTSNPN and CDR2 SVGIG (reference sequence). The CDR3 here is CAWSGQGNQPQHF. CDR3 bases: TGTGCCTGGAGTGGACAGGGAAATCAGCCCCAGCATTTT.

V usage is TRBV30 and J usage is TRBJ2-1; 7 bases agree with TRBD2. CDR3 length equals 13 residues. The germline gives CDR1 GTSNPN, CDR2 SVGIG (reference sequence). The J segment lost 5 bases and the V segment lost 4 bases, leaving 5 bases of the junction unmatched. CDR3 amino acids: CAWNGGSNNEQFF. Here the CDR3 DNA reads TGTGCCTGGAATGGCGGGAGCAACAATGAGCAGTTCTTC.

The gene calls are TRBV5-5 and TRBJ1-1; TRBD1 matches at 7 bases. CDR1 is SGHKS, CDR2 YYEKEE, per germline (reference sequence). Losses at the gene ends were 4 bases for V and 1 base for J; bases not matched to a gene: 1. The length of the CDR3 is 13 residues. The CDR3 protein is CASSPGGNTEAFF. CDR3 in DNA: TGTGCCAGCAGCCCAGGGGGGAACACTGAAGCTTTCTTT. Full variable domain (missing parts from reference TRBV5-5 and TRBJ1-1): DAGVTQSPTHLIKTRGQQVTLRCSPISGHKSVSWYQQVLGQGPQFIFQYYEKEERGRGNFPDRFSARQFPNYSSELNVNALLLGDSALYLCASSPGGNTEAFFGQGTRLTVV.

The J gene is TRBJ1-1, the V gene TRBV11-1; D uncertain. V lost 6 bases and J 0 bases, leaving 8 bases between the germline ends. CDR1 is SGHAT and CDR2 is FQDESV in the germline V gene (reference sequence). The CDR3 is made up of 13 amino acids. The CDR3 reads CASRSGLNTEAFF. In nucleotides, the CDR3 is TGTGCCAGCAGGAGCGGGTTGAACACTGAAGCTTTCTTT.

V and J are TRBV5-8 and TRBJ2-3, with D perhaps matching TRBD1 (5 bases). CDR1 and CDR2 (germline): SGHTS, YDEGEE. V lost 7 bases to trimming and J lost 3 bases, with 9 bases between them. The length of the CDR3 is 12 residues. CDR3 DNA sequence: TGTGCCAGCGCCCCAGGGACAGATACGCAGTATTTT. Translated, it gives CASAPGTDTQYF.

V usage is TRBV6-5 and J usage is TRBJ1-1, with D possibly being TRBD1 (5 bases). The germline CDR1 and CDR2 sequences are MNHEY and SVGAGI. The CDR3 has 13 amino acids. The V end lost 6 bases, the J end lost 5 bases, and 13 bases lay between the germline ends. The chain's CDR3 is CASRDSGGTEAFF. For the CDR3, the DNA is TGTGCCAGCAGGGACTCGGGGGGGACTGAAGCTTTCTTT.

The chain uses TRBV12-3 or TRBV12-4 and TRBJ2-7, with D uncertain. The CDR3 extends over 12 amino acids. With 2 bases removed from V and 2 bases from J, the gap between germline ends came to 4 bases. As DNA, the CDR3 is TGTGCCAGCAGTTTACCCGCCTACGAGCAGTACTTC. This sequence encodes CASSLPAYEQYF.

The chain employs TRBV11-2 and TRBJ2-5; tentatively, D is TRBD2 (5 bases). The CDR3 consists of 16 residues. V lost 5 bases and J lost 0, with 16 bases in between. CDR1 SGHAT and CDR2 FQNNGV come from the germline V gene. CDR3 in amino acids: CASSPLGGLNQETQYF. CDR3 sequence (DNA): TGTGCCAGCAGCCCCCTTGGCGGGCTAAACCAAGAGACCCAGTACTTC.

This clone was recorded a few times. The chain carries TRBV11-3 and TRBJ2-5, with D uncertain. The CDR3 is made up of 13 amino acids. The germline gives CDR1 SGHNT, CDR2 YENEEA. V dropped 8 bases and J dropped 5 bases, with 15 bases sitting between them. In nucleotides, the CDR3 is TGTGCCAGCTCCCACACCGCTCAGGAGACCCAGTACTTC. Its translation is CASSHTAQETQYF.

This clone was seen just once. The chain joins TRBV11-2 to TRBJ2-5; no definite D call. Trimming pared 5 bases from V and 5 bases from J, leaving 15 bases between. CDR1 is SGHAT, CDR2 FQNNGV, per germline. The CDR3 covers 14 residues. As DNA, the CDR3 is TGTGCCAGCAGCGGAGACCGGCGCGCGGAGACCCAGTACTTC. Its translation is CASSGDRRAETQYF.

The gene calls are TRBV29-1 and TRBJ2-7; unclear D gene. Germline assignment: CDR1 SQVTM and CDR2 ANQGSEA. V was trimmed by 5 bases and J by 2 bases, leaving 25 bases between them. This CDR3 comprises 17 residues. The CDR3, as DNA: TGCAGCGTTCGTTCTCTCTCACTGCCAGGTTCCGCCTACGAGCAGTACTTC. It encodes CSVRSLSLPGSAYEQYF.

The chain links TRBV6-7 to TRBJ1-5; the D gene is possibly TRBD1 (5 bases). TRBV6-7 is marked as an open reading frame, function uncertain. V lost 6 bases and J lost 5, with 17 bases in between. The CDR3 loop spans 15 amino acids. This chain's CDR3 is CASSSRGGEHQPQHF. The CDR3 nucleotides read TGTGCCAGCAGCTCCCGGGGGGGGGAGCATCAGCCCCAGCATTTT.

The rearrangement joins TRBV10-1 to TRBJ2-5, with a possible D match to TRBD1 (6 bases). V was clipped by 4 bases and J by 2 bases, with 11 bases between them. In germline, CDR1 is WNHNN, CDR2 SYGVQD (reference sequence). CDR3 length equals 14 residues. Written as DNA, the CDR3 is TGCGCCAGCAGTGCAACCGGGACACAAGAGACCCAGTACTTC. This translates into CASSATGTQETQYF.

This clone was counted once. The chain combines TRBV7-8 with TRBJ2-5, with TRBD2 matching over 11 bases. V lost 6 bases and J lost 4; bases outside the gene matches: 7. The germline CDR1 and CDR2 sequences are SGHVS and FQNEAQ. The CDR3 has 15 residues. The CDR3 region is CASRSPSGRRETQYF. Here the CDR3 DNA reads TGTGCCAGCAGATCTCCTAGCGGGAGGAGAGAGACCCAGTACTTC. Full variable domain (outside the CDR3, taken from reference TRBV7-8 and TRBJ2-5): GAGVSQSPRYKVAKRGQDVALRCDPISGHVSLFWYQQALGQGPEFLTYFQNEAQLDKSGLPSDRFFAERPEGSVSTLKIQRTQQEDSAVYLCASRSPSGRRETQYFGPGTRLLVL.

The genes are TRBV6-5 and TRBJ2-7; TRBD2 agrees at 14 bases. CDR1 is MNHEY and CDR2 is SVGAGI in the germline V gene. The V and J ends lost 7 bases and 5 bases, in that order; junction bases with no gene match: 4. The CDR3 consists of 14 residues. This chain's CDR3 is CASIRTSGRNEQYF. CDR3 sequence (DNA): TGTGCCAGCATCCGGACTAGCGGGAGGAACGAGCAGTACTTC.

The chain has TRBV10-1 and TRBJ2-3, with 7 positions matching TRBD1. J was trimmed by 0 bases and V by 9 bases; bases with no gene match: 12. CDR3 length: 16 amino acids. Germline lookup yields CDR1 WNHNN and CDR2 SYGVQD (reference sequence). CDR3 sequence (DNA): TGCGCCAGTAGCCGAACCGCAGGGGGTAGCACAGATACGCAGTATTTT. Protein: CASSRTAGGSTDTQYF.

This clone was seen a few times. The J gene is TRBJ1-5, the V gene TRBV4-1, with TRBD1 matching over 12 bases. CDR1 is MGHRA and CDR2 is YSYEKL in the germline V gene. V was pared by 2 bases and J by 7 bases, with 6 bases of the junction left unmatched. The CDR3 length is 16 residues. The CDR3 DNA follows: TGCGCCAGCAGCCAAACCGGGACAGGGGGCGGGCAGCCCCAGCATTTT. Translation gives CASSQTGTGGGQPQHF.